This T cell receptor (beta chain) was documented in a study of T cell responses to AZD1222 COVID-19 vaccine. Study-wide context: The study pooled second doses at about 4 or about 12 weeks. General study results and limits: At baseline, seropositivity was found in only a handful of AZD1222 recipients. Donors were largely white British and mainly female; clonal diversity was possibly underestimated.

This table comes from immunoSEQ multiplex PCR, and its TCRdb copy is limited to in-frame clones, with some not included. This sample has roughly 150,000 clones, with 85% to 95% found just once. The CDR3 sequence is 11 residues long. CDR1 is ENHRY, CDR2 SYGVKD, per germline. Trimming took 8 bases from V and 1 from J, leaving 5 bases between them. Remarks on this clone: Its antigen remains unknown.

The sequence derives from an adult in good health. Sequences were derived from peripheral blood, sampled on day 0 of AZD1222 vaccination. The genes are TRBV10-3 and TRBJ1-1; no clear D. The CDR3 sequence is CAISQNTEAFF. The CDR3 bases are TGTGCCATCTCCCAGAACACTGAAGCTTTCTTT.